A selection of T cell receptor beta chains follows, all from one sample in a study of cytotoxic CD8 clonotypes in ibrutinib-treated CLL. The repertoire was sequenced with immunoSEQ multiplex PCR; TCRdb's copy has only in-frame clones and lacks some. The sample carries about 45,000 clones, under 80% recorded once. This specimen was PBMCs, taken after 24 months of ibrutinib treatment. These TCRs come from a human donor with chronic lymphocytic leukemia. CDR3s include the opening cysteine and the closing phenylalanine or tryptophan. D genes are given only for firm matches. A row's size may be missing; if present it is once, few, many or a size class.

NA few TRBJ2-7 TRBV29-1 CSVNLARAPFSYEQYF TGCAGCGTAAACTTAGCCCGGGCTCCGTTCTCCTACGAGCAGTACTTC
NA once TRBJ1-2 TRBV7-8 CASSWFKTRDYGYTF TGTGCCAGCAGCTGGTTCAAAACACGGGACTATGGCTACACCTTC
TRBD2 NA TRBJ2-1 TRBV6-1 CASRPGTSGYNEQFF TGTGCCAGCAGACCGGGGACTAGCGGTTACAATGAGCAGTTCTTC
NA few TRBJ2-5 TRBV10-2 CASSFGRQETQYF TGCGCCAGCAGCTTTGGCAGACAAGAGACCCAGTACTTC
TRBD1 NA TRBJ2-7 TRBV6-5 CASSYASGQTYEQYF TGTGCCAGCAGTTACGCTTCGGGACAGACCTACGAGCAGTACTTC
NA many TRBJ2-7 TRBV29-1 CSVLLAYEQYF TGCAGCGTCCTACTCGCCTACGAGCAGTACTTC
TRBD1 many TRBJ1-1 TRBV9 CASGTQQGGMVNTEAFF TGTGCCAGCGGGACTCAACAGGGGGGCATGGTGAACACTGAAGCTTTCTTT
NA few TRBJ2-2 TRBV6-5 CASSYSSNTGELFF TGTGCCAGCAGTTACTCGAGTAACACCGGGGAGCTGTTTTTT
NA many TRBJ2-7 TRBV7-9 CASSLSTRGYEQYF TGTGCCAGCAGCTTATCTACTAGAGGCTACGAGCAGTACTTC
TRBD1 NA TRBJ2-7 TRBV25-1 CASTPPGTGHHEQYF TGTGCCAGCACCCCTCCCGGGACAGGGCACCACGAGCAGTACTTC
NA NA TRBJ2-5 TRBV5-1 CASSLNGVETQYF TGCGCCAGCAGCTTGAATGGGGTGGAGACCCAGTACTTC
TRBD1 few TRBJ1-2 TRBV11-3 CASSLAGGYGYTF TGTGCCAGCAGCTTGGCAGGGGGCTATGGCTACACCTTC
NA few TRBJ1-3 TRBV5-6 CASSLVGNTIYF TGTGCCAGCAGCTTGGTTGGAAACACCATATATTTT
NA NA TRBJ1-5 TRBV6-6 CASSWRGGDNQPQHF TGTGCCAGCAGCTGGAGGGGGGGCGACAATCAGCCCCAGCATTTT
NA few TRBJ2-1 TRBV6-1 CASSEVASAHNEQFF TGTGCCAGCAGTGAAGTAGCTAGCGCGCACAATGAGCAGTTCTTC
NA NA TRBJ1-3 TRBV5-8 CASSLGAYSGNTIYF TGTGCCAGCAGCTTGGGGGCTTACTCTGGAAACACCATATATTTT
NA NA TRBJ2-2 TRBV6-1 CASRLTNTGELFF TGTGCCAGCAGGTTGACGAACACCGGGGAGCTGTTTTTT
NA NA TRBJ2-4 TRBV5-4 CASSLGGTNIQYF TGTGCCAGCAGCTTGGGGGGCACAAACATTCAGTACTTC
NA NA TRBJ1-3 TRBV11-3 CASSLEPGNTIYF TGTGCCAGCAGCTTAGAGCCTGGAAACACCATATATTTT
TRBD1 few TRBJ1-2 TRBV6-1 CASSESLQGGYGYTF TGTGCCAGCAGTGAAAGCCTACAGGGGGGCTATGGCTACACCTTC
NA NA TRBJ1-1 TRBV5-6 CASSRGRRELNTEAFF TGTGCCAGCAGCCGGGGACGGAGGGAACTGAACACTGAAGCTTTCTTT
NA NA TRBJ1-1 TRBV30 CAWSVPDRTNTEAFF TGTGCCTGGAGTGTCCCAGACAGAACGAACACTGAAGCTTTCTTT
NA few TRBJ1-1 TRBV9 CASSPDLRGTEAFF TGTGCCAGCAGCCCGGACCTCAGGGGCACTGAAGCTTTCTTT
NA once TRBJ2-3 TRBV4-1 CASSPHPSAPDFASTDTQYF TGCGCCAGCAGCCCCCACCCCTCCGCCCCGGACTTTGCCTCCACAGATACGCAGTATTTT
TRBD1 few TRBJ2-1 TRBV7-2 CASSQDRVSHNEQFF TGTGCCAGCAGCCAGGACAGGGTCAGCCACAATGAGCAGTTCTTC
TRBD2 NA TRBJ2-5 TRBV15 CATSRGGLALETQYF TGTGCCACCAGCAGAGGCGGACTAGCGCTGGAGACCCAGTACTTC
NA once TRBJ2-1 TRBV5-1 CASSLELAFNEQFF TGCGCCAGCAGCTTGGAACTAGCATTCAATGAGCAGTTCTTC
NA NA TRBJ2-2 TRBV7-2 CASSLVKGNTGELFF TGTGCCAGCAGCTTAGTAAAAGGGAACACCGGGGAGCTGTTTTTT
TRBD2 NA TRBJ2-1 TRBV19 CASSLTSLAYNEQFF TGTGCCAGTAGTCTGACTAGCTTAGCTTACAATGAGCAGTTCTTC
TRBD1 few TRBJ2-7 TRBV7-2 CASSFGQGSTYEQYF TGTGCCAGCAGCTTTGGACAGGGGAGTACCTACGAGCAGTACTTC
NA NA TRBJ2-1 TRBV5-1 CASSLNRVGKNEQFF TGCGCCAGCAGCTTGAACAGGGTGGGAAAGAATGAGCAGTTCTTC
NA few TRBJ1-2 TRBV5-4 CASSGSNYGYTF TGTGCCAGCAGTGGCAGCAACTATGGCTACACCTTC
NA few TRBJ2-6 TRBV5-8 CASSLVLTGLGGANVLTF TGTGCCAGCAGCTTGGTGCTGACAGGTCTCGGTGGGGCCAACGTCCTGACTTTC
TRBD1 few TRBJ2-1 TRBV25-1 CASKGQVYNEQFF TGTGCCAGCAAGGGACAGGTATACAATGAGCAGTTCTTC
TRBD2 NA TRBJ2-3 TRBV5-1 CASSLLADTQYF TGCGCCAGCAGCCTACTAGCGGATACGCAGTATTTT
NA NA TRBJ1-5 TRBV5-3 CARSLASMGNQPQHF TGTGCCAGAAGCTTGGCGTCGATGGGTAATCAGCCCCAGCATTTT
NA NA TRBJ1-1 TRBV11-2 CASSPGRNTRNTEAFF TGTGCCAGCAGTCCCGGACGGAACACCCGAAACACTGAAGCTTTCTTT
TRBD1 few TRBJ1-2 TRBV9 CASRPDRGGGYTF TGTGCCAGCAGACCGGACAGGGGCGGTGGCTACACCTTC